This TCR beta chain was sequenced during a study of T cells in localized non-small cell lung cancer. The data were produced by immunoSEQ multiplex PCR, yet TCRdb's version contains in-frame clones alone and is incomplete. The data show 72,000 or so clones, 70% to 90% seen once. Note on this clone: Other DNA sequences from this sample encode an identical CDR3 as well.

The V end was cut by 2 bases, the J end by 3 bases, with 4 bases between. Germline assignment: CDR1 DFQATT and CDR2 SNEGSKA (reference sequence). CDR3 length equals 11 residues. This specimen was peripheral blood, taken before any cancer treatment. The genes are TRBV20-1 and TRBJ1-1; D ambiguous. This receptor was obtained from a female donor older than 55 with stage I lung adenocarcinoma. The CDR3 region has the DNA TGCAGTGCTAGATCAGACACTGAAGCTTTCTTT. It yields the protein CSARSDTEAFF.